One and the same sample provided the 8 T cell receptor beta chains below, sequenced in a study of blood T cell repertoires in COVID-19. The data were produced by immunoSEQ multiplex PCR, yet TCRdb's version contains in-frame clones alone and is incomplete. In the table there are over 100,000 clones, around nine tenths of which are singletons. Sequencing was done on a sample of peripheral blood. The receptor set was obtained from a woman in her seventies with COVID-19, enrolled during active disease.

The chain employs TRBV28 and TRBJ2-5, with 8 nucleotides matching TRBD1. V lost 6 bases to trimming and J lost 5 bases; unmatched junction nucleotides: 8. The CDR3 spans 14 residues. CDR1 and CDR2 from the germline V gene are MDHEN and SYDVKM. The CDR3 nucleotides are TGTGCCAGCAGATTCCAGGGGGCATCTGAGACCCAGTACTTC. Its translation is CASRFQGASETQYF.

The gene calls are TRBV7-9 and TRBJ1-1; D might be TRBD1 (6 bases). This CDR3 has 18 residues. Between the trimmed V and J ends, which lost 5 bases and 5 bases, there was a span of 27 bases. CDR1 is SEHNR and CDR2 is FQNEAQ in the germline V gene (reference sequence). The DNA for the CDR3 is TGTGCCAGCAGCACCCAGGCGCCCCCAGGGGTACTGGGAACTGAAGCTTTCTTT. This translates into CASSTQAPPGVLGTEAFF. The full variable domain, its missing parts supplied by reference TRBV7-9 and TRBJ1-1, is DTGVSQNPRHKITKRGQNVTFRCDPISEHNRLYWYRQTLGQGPEFLTYFQNEAQLEKSRLLSDRFSAERPKGSFSTLEIQRTEQGDSAMYLCASSTQAPPGVLGTEAFFGQGTRLTVV.

This clone has just a few counts. V usage is TRBV7-3 and J usage is TRBJ2-2, with D possibly TRBD1 on 6 matching bases. CDR3 size: 16 residues. Looked up from germline, CDR1 is SGHTA and CDR2 is FQGTGA. V was clipped by 4 bases and J by 2 bases, with 14 bases between them. The CDR3 reads CASSSSQGLNTGELFF. As DNA, the CDR3 is TGTGCCAGCAGCTCCTCACAGGGATTAAACACCGGGGAGCTGTTTTTT.

This chain uses TRBV2 with TRBJ2-7; D is uncertain. CDR1 is SNHLY and CDR2 is FYNNEI in the germline V gene. CDR3 length: 13 amino acids. Between the trimmed V and J ends, which lost 7 bases and 0 bases, there was a span of 10 bases. CDR3 residues: CASNGYYSYEQYF. The CDR3 DNA is TGTGCCAGCAACGGGTACTACTCCTACGAGCAGTACTTC.

This clone was seen once. The chain combines TRBV7-8 with TRBJ1-5, with TRBD1 as a possible D gene (6 bases). This CDR3 is built from 15 residues. CDR1 is SGHVS, CDR2 FQNEAQ, per germline. V shed 1 base and J shed 2 bases, with 9 bases lying between them. Here the CDR3 reads CASSLVAGGNQPQHF. DNA of the CDR3: TGTGCCAGCAGCTTAGTGGCAGGGGGCAATCAGCCCCAGCATTTT.

This clone was detected only once. The CDR3 DNA sequence: TGTGCCACCAAAGGGGTAAGGAACACTGAAGCTTTCTTT. This gives the protein CATKGVRNTEAFF. The V and J genes are TRBV15 and TRBJ1-1, with D tentatively TRBD1 (5 bases). The CDR3 sequence is 13 residues long. Germline lookup yields CDR1 LNHNV and CDR2 YYDKDF (reference sequence). Trimming stripped 7 bases from V and 1 base from J, with 10 bases between.

This rearrangement joins TRBV11-3 to TRBJ1-5; 9 bases fit TRBD1. Trimming at V came to 3 bases and at J to 0 bases, leaving 0 bases not matched to a gene. This CDR3 is 15 amino acids long. CDR1 SGHNT and CDR2 YENEEA come from the germline V gene. The CDR3 loop is CASSLDRGSNQPQHF. The CDR3, as DNA: TGTGCCAGCAGCTTGGACAGGGGTAGCAATCAGCCCCAGCATTTT.

The sample holds one count of this clone. The chain joins TRBV7-9 to TRBJ1-2, with 7 bases that match TRBD1. V gave up 2 bases and J gave up 8 bases; unmatched junction bases: 8. Germline loops: CDR1 SEHNR, CDR2 FQNEAQ (reference sequence). CDR3 size: 14 residues. The CDR3 reads CASSLRDRSYGYTF. Written as DNA, the CDR3 is TGTGCCAGCAGCTTAAGGGACAGATCTTACGGCTACACCTTC. Drawing the rest from reference TRBV7-9 and TRBJ1-2, the complete variable domain is DTGVSQNPRHKITKRGQNVTFRCDPISEHNRLYWYRQTLGQGPEFLTYFQNEAQLEKSRLLSDRFSAERPKGSFSTLEIQRTEQGDSAMYLCASSLRDRSYGYTFGSGTRLTVV.